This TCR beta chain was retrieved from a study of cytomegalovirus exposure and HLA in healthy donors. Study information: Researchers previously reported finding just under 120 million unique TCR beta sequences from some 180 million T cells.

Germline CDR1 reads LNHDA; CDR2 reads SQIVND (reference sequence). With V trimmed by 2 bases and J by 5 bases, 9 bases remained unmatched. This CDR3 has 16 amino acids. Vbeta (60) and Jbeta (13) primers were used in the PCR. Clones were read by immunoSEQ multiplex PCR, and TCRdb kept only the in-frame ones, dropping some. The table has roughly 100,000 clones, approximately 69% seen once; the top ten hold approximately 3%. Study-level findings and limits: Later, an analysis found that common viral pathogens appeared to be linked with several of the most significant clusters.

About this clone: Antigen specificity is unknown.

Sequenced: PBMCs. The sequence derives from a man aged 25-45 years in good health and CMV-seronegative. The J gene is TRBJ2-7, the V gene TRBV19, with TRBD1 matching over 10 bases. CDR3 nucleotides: TGTGCCAGTAGTATACACGGGGGGGACAGGGGCAACGAGCAGTACTTC. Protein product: CASSIHGGDRGNEQYF. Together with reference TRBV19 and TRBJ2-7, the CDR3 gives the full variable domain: DGGITQSPKYLFRKEGQNVTLSCEQNLNHDAMYWYRQDPGQGLRLIYYSQIVNDFQKGDIAEGYSVSREKKESFPLTVTSAQKNPTAFYLCASSIHGGDRGNEQYFGPGTRLTVT.